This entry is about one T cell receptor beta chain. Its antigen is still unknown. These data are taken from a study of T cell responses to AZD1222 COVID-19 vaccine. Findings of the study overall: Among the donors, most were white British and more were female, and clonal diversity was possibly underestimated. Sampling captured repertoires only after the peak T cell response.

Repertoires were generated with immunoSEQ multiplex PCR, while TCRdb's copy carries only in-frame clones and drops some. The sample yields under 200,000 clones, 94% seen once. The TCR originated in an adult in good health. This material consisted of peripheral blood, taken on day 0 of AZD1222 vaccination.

The chain's CDR3 is CASSPQAPPGNTIYF. The DNA of the CDR3 is TGCGCCAGCAGCCCTCAGGCGCCTCCTGGAAACACCATATATTTT. The rearrangement joins TRBV5-1 to TRBJ1-3, with unresolved D. Looked up from germline, CDR1 is SGHRS and CDR2 is YFSETQ. V was clipped by 4 bases and J by 2 bases, with 13 bases between them. The CDR3 is 15 residues long.